The 12 T cell receptor beta chains below come from one sample, sequenced in a study of blood T cell repertoires in COVID-19. Method: immunoSEQ multiplex PCR; TCRdb's copy keeps in-frame clones and lacks some. Among hundreds of thousands of clones listed, 89% were seen once. The sequencing input was PBMCs or T cells enriched from blood (not recorded which). The receptor source for this set is a man between 60 and 75 years old who had recovered from COVID-19.

The V call is TRBV11-2, the J call TRBJ1-4, with D maybe TRBD1 (6 bases). CDR3 length: 14 amino acids. V lost 6 bases to trimming and J lost 4 bases, with 12 bases between them. Per germline, CDR1 SGHAT and CDR2 FQNNGV. As DNA, the CDR3 is TGTGCCAGCAGGCGCACAGGGAGTAATGAAAAACTGTTTTTT. Protein sequence: CASRRTGSNEKLFF.

The chain couples TRBV15 to TRBJ2-1; 8 positions match TRBD2. The CDR3 sequence is 15 residues long. J lost 3 bases, V lost 5 bases, and 6 bases had no gene match. CDR1 is LNHNV, CDR2 YYDKDF, per germline (reference sequence). Here the CDR3 reads CATSATGLDYNEQFF. The CDR3 DNA reads TGTGCCACCAGCGCGACGGGACTAGACTACAATGAGCAGTTCTTC.

This clone was observed a single time. CDR3: CASSRDRGHEKLFF. The CDR3 DNA reads as TGCGCCAGCTCCCGGGACAGGGGGCATGAAAAACTGTTTTTT. V is TRBV5-1 and J is TRBJ1-4; 12 bases are shared with TRBD1. This CDR3 region has 14 residues. The trim removed 7 bases at V and 6 bases at J, leaving 4 bases unmatched. Germline values: CDR1 SGHRS, CDR2 YFSETQ.

In its sample, this clone was seen a few times. This chain connects TRBV2 to TRBJ2-7, with 8 bases fitting TRBD1. Germline loops: CDR1 SNHLY, CDR2 FYNNEI. There are 15 residues in the CDR3. The V gene end was trimmed by 5 bases and the J gene end by 0 bases; junction bases not matched to a gene: 6. The CDR3 protein is CASSRGQVTSYEQYF. The CDR3 nucleotides are TGTGCCAGCAGTAGGGGACAGGTGACCTCCTACGAGCAGTACTTC. The entire variable domain, with the rest obtained from reference TRBV2 and TRBJ2-7, is as follows: EPEVTQTPSHQVTQMGQEVILRCVPISNHLYFYWYRQILGQKVEFLVSFYNNEISEKSEIFDDQFSVERPDGSNFTLKIRSTKLEDSAMYFCASSRGQVTSYEQYFGPGTRLTVT.

V gene TRBV5-1 combines with J gene TRBJ2-1; TRBD2 aligns across 7 bases. The CDR3 totals 14 residues. The V and J ends lost 0 bases and 5 bases, in that order; junction bases with no gene match: 2. The germline V gene encodes CDR1 SGHRS and CDR2 YFSETQ. Here the CDR3 DNA reads TGCGCCAGCAGCTTGGCGCTAGCGGACAATGAGCAGTTCTTC. Translating it yields CASSLALADNEQFF.

This clone has just a few counts. The chain uses TRBV6-5 and TRBJ1-1, with D possibly matching TRBD1 (6 bases). The ends were cut back, 7 bases at V and 6 bases at J, with 21 bases in the middle. The CDR3 loop spans 15 amino acids. The V gene's germline CDR1 is MNHEY and CDR2 SVGAGI. The CDR3 nucleotides read TGTGCCAGCACCAAAAGACCCACAGGGAGTTCTGAAGCTTTCTTT. This sequence encodes CASTKRPTGSSEAFF.

The chain couples TRBV5-1 to TRBJ2-3, with 8 bases lining up with TRBD2. Germline lookup yields CDR1 SGHRS and CDR2 YFSETQ. There are 17 residues in the CDR3. V shed 3 bases and J 2 bases; nucleotides not matched to a gene: 11. The CDR3 DNA reads as TGCGCCAGCAGCTCGATTCCTAGCGGGCTGGACACAGATACGCAGTATTTT. Translated, it gives CASSSIPSGLDTDTQYF.

This chain links TRBV7-2 with TRBJ1-4; the match to TRBD1 covers 8 bases. Germline CDR1 is SGHTA and CDR2 is FQGNSA. The CDR3 extends over 14 amino acids. Losses at the gene ends were 5 bases for V and 5 bases for J; bases not matched to a gene: 4. CDR3 DNA sequence: TGTGCCAGCAGCATCGGGACAGGAAATGAAAAACTGTTTTTT. Translation: CASSIGTGNEKLFF.

CDR3 nucleotide sequence: TGTGCCAGCAGTTTTGCAGGGTTGGGGCCTTACAATGAGCAGTTCTTC. As protein: CASSFAGLGPYNEQFF. The chain joins TRBV7-9 to TRBJ2-1; D is possibly TRBD1 (5 bases). Deletions cut 6 bases from V and 4 bases from J, with 19 bases between. The length of the CDR3 is 16 residues. Looked up from germline, CDR1 is SEHNR and CDR2 is FQNEAQ (reference sequence). Full variable domain (outside the CDR3, taken from reference TRBV7-9 and TRBJ2-1): DTGVSQNPRHKITKRGQNVTFRCDPISEHNRLYWYRQTLGQGPEFLTYFQNEAQLEKSRLLSDRFSAERPKGSFSTLEIQRTEQGDSAMYLCASSFAGLGPYNEQFFGPGTRLTVL.

The chain is built from TRBV12-3 or TRBV12-4 and TRBJ1-2; D call uncertain. Trimming pared 1 base from V and 5 bases from J, leaving 8 bases between. The CDR3 is 13 amino acids. CDR3 amino acids: CASSLGRLYGYTF. The CDR3, as DNA: TGTGCCAGCAGTTTAGGTCGTCTGTATGGCTACACCTTC.

This rearrangement joins TRBV6-5 to TRBJ2-1, with TRBD1 matching 11 bases. Losses at the gene ends were 2 bases for V and 8 bases for J; bases not matched to a gene: 2. This CDR3 comprises 14 residues. Germline loops: CDR1 MNHEY, CDR2 SVGAGI. CDR3 region: CASSYGQGAHEQFF. DNA for the CDR3: TGTGCCAGCAGTTACGGACAGGGGGCTCATGAGCAGTTCTTC.

In its sample, this clone was seen once. V gene TRBV4-3 combines with J gene TRBJ2-6, with 9 bases identical to TRBD1. The length of the CDR3 is 17 residues. Germline loops: CDR1 LGHNA, CDR2 YSLEER. Trimming took 4 bases from V and 0 from J; bases not matched to a gene: 4. The chain's CDR3 is CASSPRTGDSGANVLTF. The CDR3 DNA follows: TGCGCCAGCAGCCCCAGGACAGGGGACTCTGGGGCCAACGTCCTGACTTTC.